This is a list of T cell receptor beta chains from one sample in a study of cytomegalovirus exposure and HLA in healthy donors. Assay used: immunoSEQ multiplex PCR; TCRdb lists only in-frame clones, some missing. The table lists about 160,000 clones, about 80% of them singletons. Source material: PBMCs. These receptors were taken from a middle-aged woman in good health and CMV-seronegative. The CDR3 runs from the conserved cysteine through the conserved F or W. D genes are given only for firm matches. Clone size appears in some rows only: once, few, many, or a class for an expanded clone.

D gene: TRBD1; V gene: TRBV18; clone size: .; J gene: TRBJ1-1; CDR3 DNA: TGTGCCAGCTCACCTACAGGGGGTTCCAACACTGAAGCTTTCTTT; CDR3 protein: CASSPTGGSNTEAFF
D gene: .; V gene: TRBV6-1; clone size: .; J gene: TRBJ2-7; CDR3 DNA: TGTGCCACCGAGGGAGTGGTCTACGAGCAGTACTTC; CDR3 protein: CATEGVVYEQYF
D gene: .; V gene: TRBV28; clone size: .; J gene: TRBJ2-2; CDR3 DNA: TGTGCCAGCAGTTTTGTCAGCGTTACGAACACCGGGGAGCTGTTTTTT; CDR3 protein: CASSFVSVTNTGELFF
D gene: .; V gene: TRBV29-1; clone size: .; J gene: TRBJ1-2; CDR3 DNA: TGCAGCGTTGAAGGCACAGGGAAGGACTATGGCTACACCTTC; CDR3 protein: CSVEGTGKDYGYTF
D gene: .; V gene: TRBV19; clone size: few; J gene: TRBJ2-2; CDR3 DNA: TGTGCCAGTAGCGAGAGTTCGGGGGAGCTGTTTTTT; CDR3 protein: CASSESSGELFF
D gene: .; V gene: TRBV6-1; clone size: .; J gene: TRBJ2-3; CDR3 DNA: TGTGCCAGCAGTGAACGGCAGGGGAAAGTCACAGATACGCAGTATTTT; CDR3 protein: CASSERQGKVTDTQYF
D gene: .; V gene: TRBV18; clone size: .; J gene: TRBJ1-2; CDR3 DNA: TGTGCCAGCTCACAAGAGACAGACTATGGCTACACCTTC; CDR3 protein: CASSQETDYGYTF
D gene: TRBD1; V gene: TRBV6-1; clone size: .; J gene: TRBJ2-1; CDR3 DNA: TGTGCCAGCAGTGCCATGATCGGGACAGGGAACAATGAGCAGTTCTTC; CDR3 protein: CASSAMIGTGNNEQFF
D gene: .; V gene: TRBV10-3; clone size: .; J gene: TRBJ2-3; CDR3 DNA: TGTGCCATCAGTGACCCGCGAATGGCGGGAGATACGCAGTATTTT; CDR3 protein: CAISDPRMAGDTQYF
D gene: TRBD2; V gene: TRBV5-8; clone size: once; J gene: TRBJ2-3; CDR3 DNA: TGTGCCAGCAGCAGGAGGTTCGGCGGGACTAGCGGCACAGATACGCAGTATTTT; CDR3 protein: CASSRRFGGTSGTDTQYF
D gene: .; V gene: TRBV30; clone size: .; J gene: TRBJ2-7; CDR3 DNA: TGTGCCTGGAGCGCGGACTTACTATACGAGCAGTACTTC; CDR3 protein: CAWSADLLYEQYF
D gene: .; V gene: TRBV7-6; clone size: .; J gene: TRBJ1-1; CDR3 DNA: TGTGCCAGCAGCTTAGACGGACGGGGGAATAAAGCTTTCTTT; CDR3 protein: CASSLDGRGNKAFF
D gene: .; V gene: TRBV28; clone size: once; J gene: TRBJ1-2; CDR3 DNA: TGTGCCAGCAGTTGGCTTTATGGCTACACCTTC; CDR3 protein: CASSWLYGYTF
D gene: .; V gene: TRBV20-1; clone size: .; J gene: TRBJ1-6; CDR3 DNA: TGCAGTGCTAGATACATTTCCCTCCACTTT; CDR3 protein: CSARYISLHF
D gene: .; V gene: TRBV7-6; clone size: .; J gene: TRBJ2-1; CDR3 DNA: TGTGCCAGCTCTTGGGGCCTGCCCCCGAACAATGAGCAGTTCTTC; CDR3 protein: CASSWGLPPNNEQFF
D gene: .; V gene: TRBV28; clone size: .; J gene: TRBJ1-2; CDR3 DNA: TGTGCCAGCAGTTTAACCCAACAGACCTCCTATGGCTACACCTTC; CDR3 protein: CASSLTQQTSYGYTF
D gene: .; V gene: TRBV14; clone size: .; J gene: TRBJ2-1; CDR3 DNA: TGTGCCAGCAGCCAAGATCCCCGTCTGGGCACGCGCAATGAGCAGTTCTTC; CDR3 protein: CASSQDPRLGTRNEQFF
D gene: TRBD2; V gene: TRBV5-6; clone size: .; J gene: TRBJ2-3; CDR3 DNA: TGTGCCAGCAGCTTGCGCGGGACTAGAGACACAGATACGCAGTATTTT; CDR3 protein: CASSLRGTRDTDTQYF
D gene: TRBD1; V gene: TRBV28; clone size: .; J gene: TRBJ2-7; CDR3 DNA: TGTGCCAGTCGACAGGGCCTCGGGGACGAGCAGTACTTC; CDR3 protein: CASRQGLGDEQYF
D gene: .; V gene: TRBV28; clone size: .; J gene: TRBJ1-5; CDR3 DNA: TGTGCCAGCGGAGAGAGTGATCAGCCCCAGCATTTT; CDR3 protein: CASGESDQPQHF
D gene: .; V gene: TRBV7-8; clone size: .; J gene: TRBJ1-5; CDR3 DNA: TGTGCCAGCAGCCGACAGGACCGCAATCAGCCCCAGCATTTT; CDR3 protein: CASSRQDRNQPQHF
D gene: TRBD2; V gene: TRBV7-9; clone size: .; J gene: TRBJ2-3; CDR3 DNA: TGTGCCAGCAGCTCCGTGAAGCGGGAGAGCACAGATACGCAGTATTTT; CDR3 protein: CASSSVKRESTDTQYF
D gene: .; V gene: TRBV5-1; clone size: few; J gene: TRBJ2-5; CDR3 DNA: TGCGCCAGCAGCGGAGCGGCCACGGTTACCCAAGAGACCCAGTACTTC; CDR3 protein: CASSGAATVTQETQYF
D gene: .; V gene: TRBV6-1; clone size: .; J gene: TRBJ1-1; CDR3 DNA: TGTGCCAGCAATGTGCGGGGGGCAGGGGCTTTCTTT; CDR3 protein: CASNVRGAGAFF
D gene: .; V gene: TRBV5-1; clone size: .; J gene: TRBJ2-7; CDR3 DNA: TGCGCCAGCAGCTTGGAGACAGGTTACGAGCAGTACTTC; CDR3 protein: CASSLETGYEQYF
D gene: TRBD1; V gene: TRBV5-6; clone size: .; J gene: TRBJ2-7; CDR3 DNA: TGTGCCAGCAGCGACAGGGGGCGAGTCTACGAGCAGTACTTC; CDR3 protein: CASSDRGRVYEQYF
D gene: .; V gene: TRBV5-8; clone size: .; J gene: TRBJ1-4; CDR3 DNA: TGTGCCAGCAGCTTGCCTGGGACAATACTAATTCCGACTAATGAAAAACTGTTTTTT; CDR3 protein: CASSLPGTILIPTNEKLFF
D gene: .; V gene: TRBV4-1; clone size: .; J gene: TRBJ1-5; CDR3 DNA: TGCGCCAGCAGCCAACATGACAGGCTTATAGAGGATCAGCCCCAGCATTTT; CDR3 protein: CASSQHDRLIEDQPQHF
D gene: .; V gene: TRBV5-1; clone size: .; J gene: TRBJ2-1; CDR3 DNA: TGCGCCAGCAGCTTGGCGTCAGGGGTGGGCTACAATGAGCAGTTCTTC; CDR3 protein: CASSLASGVGYNEQFF
D gene: TRBD2; V gene: TRBV27; clone size: .; J gene: TRBJ2-1; CDR3 DNA: TGTGCCAGCAGAGGGATATCGGGGGGCAATGAGCAGTTCTTC; CDR3 protein: CASRGISGGNEQFF
D gene: TRBD1; V gene: TRBV9; clone size: .; J gene: TRBJ2-7; CDR3 DNA: TGTGCCAGCAGCGTTGAGGGGGCAGGCGAGCAGTACTTC; CDR3 protein: CASSVEGAGEQYF
D gene: .; V gene: TRBV30; clone size: .; J gene: TRBJ1-5; CDR3 DNA: TGTGCCTGGAGTGGGAAACAGGGAATAGGCAATCAGCCCCAGCATTTT; CDR3 protein: CAWSGKQGIGNQPQHF
D gene: TRBD2; V gene: TRBV7-7; clone size: .; J gene: TRBJ2-7; CDR3 DNA: TGTGCTAGCAGCTTAGGGCGGGAGTCTCGGGAGCAGTACTTC; CDR3 protein: CASSLGRESREQYF
D gene: TRBD2; V gene: TRBV9; clone size: .; J gene: TRBJ2-7; CDR3 DNA: TGTGCCAGCAGCGTAGCGGGGGGAGACGCCTACGAGCAGTACTTC; CDR3 protein: CASSVAGGDAYEQYF
D gene: TRBD1; V gene: TRBV5-4; clone size: .; J gene: TRBJ1-1; CDR3 DNA: TGTGCCAGCAGCTCAGACAGGGGGCTCACTGAAGCTTTCTTT; CDR3 protein: CASSSDRGLTEAFF
D gene: TRBD1; V gene: TRBV7-8; clone size: once; J gene: TRBJ1-5; CDR3 DNA: TGTGCCAGCAGCACCCGACAGGGACTGGCTAACAATCAGCCCCAGCATTTT; CDR3 protein: CASSTRQGLANNQPQHF
D gene: .; V gene: TRBV6-5; clone size: once; J gene: TRBJ2-3; CDR3 DNA: TGTGCCAGCAGTTACTCGACCGGAGGCCGAGGTACGCAGTATTTT; CDR3 protein: CASSYSTGGRGTQYF
D gene: .; V gene: TRBV15; clone size: .; J gene: TRBJ1-1; CDR3 DNA: TGTGCCACCAGCAGAGGAGGGGGAACAGGGAGCACTGAAGCTTTCTTT; CDR3 protein: CATSRGGGTGSTEAFF
D gene: TRBD1; V gene: TRBV29-1; clone size: .; J gene: TRBJ1-1; CDR3 DNA: TGCAGCGTTGCCCTTCGACAGAGGGGGCCGAACACTGAAGCTTTCTTT; CDR3 protein: CSVALRQRGPNTEAFF
D gene: TRBD1; V gene: TRBV5-1; clone size: .; J gene: TRBJ2-3; CDR3 DNA: TGCGCCAGCAGCTTAAGGGGGCCCACAGATACGCAGTATTTT; CDR3 protein: CASSLRGPTDTQYF
D gene: .; V gene: TRBV30; clone size: .; J gene: TRBJ1-1; CDR3 DNA: TGTGTCGGGTGTATGGCAGCCGTGACTGAAGCTTTCTTT; CDR3 protein: CVGCMAAVTEAFF